This TCR beta chain was captured by sequencing in a study of T cells in Graves' hyperthyroidism and ophthalmopathy. V was clipped by 6 bases and J by 3 bases, with 11 bases between them. The CDR3 consists of 13 residues. Germline V lookup: CDR1 SGHDN, CDR2 FVKESK. The sample holds a few counts of this clonotype. Regions amplified from RNA transcripts were the TCR beta CDR3 regions. HTBI primers drove first-round RT-PCR of the TCR CDR3. TCRdb re-called the multiplex PCR reads with MiXCR, one entry per CDR3 protein. Here the sample spans approximately 560,000 distinct CDR3 sequences, 15% to 19% being singletons.

The receptor was derived from a woman between 25 and 40 years old with Graves' hyperthyroidism. The rearrangement uses TRBV14 and TRBJ1-1; D call uncertain. The source material was blood. CDR3 DNA: TGTGCCAGCAGTCTTCAGCAGGACACTGAAGCTTTCTTT. Its protein product is CASSLQQDTEAFF.